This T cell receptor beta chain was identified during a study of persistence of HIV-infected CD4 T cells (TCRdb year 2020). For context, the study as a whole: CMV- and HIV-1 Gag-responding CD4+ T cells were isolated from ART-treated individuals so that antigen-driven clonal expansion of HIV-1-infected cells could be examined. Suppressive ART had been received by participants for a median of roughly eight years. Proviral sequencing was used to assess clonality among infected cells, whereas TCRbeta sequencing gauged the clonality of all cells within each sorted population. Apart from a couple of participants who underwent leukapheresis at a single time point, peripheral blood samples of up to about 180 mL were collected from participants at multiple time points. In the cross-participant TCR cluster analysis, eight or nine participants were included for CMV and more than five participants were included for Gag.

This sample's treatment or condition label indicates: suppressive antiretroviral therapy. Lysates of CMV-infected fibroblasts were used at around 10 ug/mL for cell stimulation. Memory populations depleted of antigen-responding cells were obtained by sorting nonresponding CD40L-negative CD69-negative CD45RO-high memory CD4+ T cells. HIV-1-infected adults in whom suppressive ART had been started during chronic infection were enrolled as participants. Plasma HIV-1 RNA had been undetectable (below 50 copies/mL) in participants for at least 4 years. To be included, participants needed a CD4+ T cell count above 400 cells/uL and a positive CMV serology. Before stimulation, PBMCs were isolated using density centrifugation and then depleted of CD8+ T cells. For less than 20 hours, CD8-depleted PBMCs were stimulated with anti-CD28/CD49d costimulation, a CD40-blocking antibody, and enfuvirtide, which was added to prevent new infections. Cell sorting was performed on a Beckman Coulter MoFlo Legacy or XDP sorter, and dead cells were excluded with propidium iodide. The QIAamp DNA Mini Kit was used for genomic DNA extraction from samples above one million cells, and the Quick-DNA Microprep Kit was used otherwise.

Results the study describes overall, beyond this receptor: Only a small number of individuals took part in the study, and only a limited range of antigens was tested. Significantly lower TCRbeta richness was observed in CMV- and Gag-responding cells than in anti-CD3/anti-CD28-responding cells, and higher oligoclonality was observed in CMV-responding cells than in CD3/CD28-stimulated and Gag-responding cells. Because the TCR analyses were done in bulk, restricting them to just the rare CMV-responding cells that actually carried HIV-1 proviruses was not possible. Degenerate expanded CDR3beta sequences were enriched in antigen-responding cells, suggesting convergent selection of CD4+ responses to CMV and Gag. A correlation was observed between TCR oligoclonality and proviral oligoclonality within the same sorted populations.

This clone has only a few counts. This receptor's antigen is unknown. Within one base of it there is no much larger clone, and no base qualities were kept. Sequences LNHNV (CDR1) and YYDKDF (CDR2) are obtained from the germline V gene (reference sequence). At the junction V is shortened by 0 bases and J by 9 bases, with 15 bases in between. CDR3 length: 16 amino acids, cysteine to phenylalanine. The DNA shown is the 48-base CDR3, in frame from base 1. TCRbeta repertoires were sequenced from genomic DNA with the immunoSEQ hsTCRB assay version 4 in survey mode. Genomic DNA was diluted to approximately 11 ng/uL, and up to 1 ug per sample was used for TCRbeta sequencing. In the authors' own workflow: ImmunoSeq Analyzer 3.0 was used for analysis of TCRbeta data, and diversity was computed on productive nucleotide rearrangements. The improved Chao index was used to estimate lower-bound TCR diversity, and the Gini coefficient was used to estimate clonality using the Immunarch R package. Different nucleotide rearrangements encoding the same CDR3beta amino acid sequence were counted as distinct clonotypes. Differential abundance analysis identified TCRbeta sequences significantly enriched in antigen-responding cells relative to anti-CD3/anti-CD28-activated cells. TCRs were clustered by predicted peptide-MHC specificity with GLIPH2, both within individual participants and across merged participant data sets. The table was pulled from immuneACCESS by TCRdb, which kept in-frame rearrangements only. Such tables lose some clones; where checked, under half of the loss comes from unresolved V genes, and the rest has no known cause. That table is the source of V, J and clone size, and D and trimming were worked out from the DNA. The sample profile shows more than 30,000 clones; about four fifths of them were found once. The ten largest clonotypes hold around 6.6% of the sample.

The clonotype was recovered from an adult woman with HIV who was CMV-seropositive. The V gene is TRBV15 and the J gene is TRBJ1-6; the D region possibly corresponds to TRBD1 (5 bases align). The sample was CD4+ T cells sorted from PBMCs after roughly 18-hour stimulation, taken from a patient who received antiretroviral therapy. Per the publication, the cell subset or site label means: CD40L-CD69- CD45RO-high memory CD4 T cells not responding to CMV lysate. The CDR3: CATSRDPQGFGSPLHF. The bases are TGTGCCACCAGCAGAGATCCCCAGGGATTTGGTTCACCCCTCCACTTT.